This entry concerns a single T cell receptor beta chain. Its antigen is not known. This sample was included in a study of T cell clusters in autoimmune cytopenias. Study summary: Per sample, median TRB depth was approximately 50,000 reads, yielding a median roughly 2,000 distinct clonotypes.

General observations from the study: Primary autoimmune cytopenia patients seemingly lacked the physiological T cell clusters found in healthy donors.

TRB was amplified by touch-down multiplex PCR, primer pools A and B combined. TCRdb reanalyzed the multiplex PCR reads and collapses them to one entry per CDR3 protein, without DNA. This repertoire includes 7,500 to 8,000 distinct CDR3 sequences. Each sample's input was approximately 0.25 ug genomic DNA, some 40,000 genome equivalents. Germline V CDR1 and CDR2: SGHAT, FQNNGV. The CDR3 has 12 residues. This sample also belongs to another study, concerning T cell repertoires in aging, cancer and after chemotherapy. That report adds: Chronic lymphocytic leukemia patients on fludarabine- or bendamustine-based regimens gave paired samples before and after chemotherapy.

The receptor's source is a human donor with an autoimmune cytopenia or autoimmune hepatitis (not recorded which). The chain joins TRBV11-2 to TRBJ1-1; without DNA, the TCRdb call of TRBD1 cannot be checked. Sequences were obtained from peripheral blood. CDR3 protein: CASSLKGQGTFF.